Each of the 22 T cell receptor beta chains below was sequenced from the same sample in a study of molecular identifiers for immune sequencing clone quantification. Via MiXCR, TCRdb re-called the PCR reads, giving one row per CDR3 protein. Here the sample spans more than 550,000 distinct CDR3 sequences, 25% being singletons. The sequenced sample consisted of naive CD8+ T cells from blood, with Jurkat cell RNA spiked in. Stated subset: FACS-sorted CD8+CD4-CCR7+CD45RA+ naive T cells. The receptors derive from a human donor in good health. Some libraries in this study had Jurkat cell RNA spiked in.

Concerning this clonotype itself: A single base separates this from a much larger clone, so it may be a read error. The CDR3 does not close with the conserved phenylalanine or tryptophan, likely indicating a read error. The rearrangement uses TRBV7-2 and TRBJ2-7, with D perhaps TRBD2 (6 bases). The CDR3 is 14 amino acids. The V end lost 4 bases, the J end lost 5 bases, and 15 bases lay between the germline ends. Germline-derived CDR1 and CDR2 are SGHTA and FQGNSA. The CDR3 reads CASSSGLGTHEQYI. The DNA of the CDR3 is TGTGCCAGCAGCTCGGGACTGGGTACACACGAGCAGTACATC.

A word on this clonotype: A much larger clonotype is one base distant, so this may be a read error. V gene TRBV4-3 combines with J gene TRBJ1-5; D ambiguous. CDR3 length: 15 amino acids. V shed 0 bases and J shed 9 bases, with 15 bases lying between them. Looked up from germline, CDR1 is LGHNA and CDR2 is YSLEER. The CDR3 spells CASSQDPERYRPQHF. CDR3 bases: TGCGCCAGCAGCCAAGATCCAGAACGTTATCGGCCCCAGCATTTT.

The chain joins TRBV23-1 to TRBJ1-1, with 10 bases that match TRBD1. TRBV23-1 is reported as an ORF; its role is uncertain. The CDR3 sequence is 16 residues long. V lost 4 bases to trimming and J lost 1 base; unmatched junction nucleotides: 6. CDR3 sequence (DNA): TGCGCCAGCAGTCGGGGGACAGGGGCCCCGAACACTGAAGCTTTCTTT. It codes for CASSRGTGAPNTEAFF.

Comments on this clonotype: A much larger clone differs from this one at a single base, so this may be a read error. V gene TRBV28 combines with J gene TRBJ1-1; unclear D gene. The CDR3 runs to 14 residues. Trimming removed 1 base at V and 4 bases at J, with 10 bases between. Per the germline V gene, CDR1 is MDHEN and CDR2 is SYDVKM. The CDR3 DNA reads as TGTGCCAGCAGTTTATATCAGCTGAGCACTGAAGCTTTCTTT. Amino acid sequence: CASSLYQLSTEAFF.

This clonotype came up many times. The gene calls are TRBV30 and TRBJ2-3; D gene uncertain. The ends were cut back, 1 base at V and 13 bases at J, with 15 bases in the middle. Germline assignment: CDR1 GTSNPN and CDR2 SVGIG (reference sequence). The CDR3 totals 12 residues. The CDR3 DNA follows: TGTGCCTGGAGTGCAGGCACACCGTGGAAGTATTTT. The encoded protein is CAWSAGTPWKYF.

This clonotype was picked up a small number of times. V usage is TRBV3-1 and J usage is TRBJ1-2; D possibly corresponds to TRBD1 (6 bases). The CDR3 totals 17 residues. V was pared by 0 bases and J by 5 bases, with 19 bases between. Germline V gene data show CDR1 as LGHDT and CDR2 as YNNKEL (reference sequence). The CDR3 region is CASSQDPGGGVLYGYTF. In DNA, the CDR3 is TGTGCCAGCAGCCAAGATCCGGGGGGCGGAGTACTTTATGGCTACACCTTC.

This clonotype was picked up many times. This sequence joins TRBV6-1 and TRBJ2-7; tentative D call: TRBD2 (5 bases). Per germline, CDR1 MNHNS and CDR2 SASEGT. The V gene lost 6 bases and the J gene lost 0 bases, with 15 bases spanning the gap. The CDR3 contains 15 residues. The CDR3 nucleotides are TGTGCCAGCAGGACCCGGGATCCGAGCTCCTACGAGCAGTACTTC. This translates into CASRTRDPSSYEQYF.

For this clonotype: This may come from a read error, since a much larger clone is one base off. The rearrangement joins TRBV6-2 or TRBV6-3 to TRBJ2-2, with unresolved D. Germline-derived CDR1 and CDR2 are MNHEY and SVGEGT. CDR3 length equals 12 residues. The CDR3 spells CAGRIGAGELFF. The CDR3, as DNA: TGTGCCGGCAGAATTGGTGCCGGGGAGCTGTTTTTT.

This clonotype appeared many times. The chain couples TRBV4-2 to TRBJ1-2; 7 bases line up with TRBD1. Germline CDR1 is LGHNA and CDR2 is YNFKEQ. Trimming took 2 bases from V and 0 from J; bases not matched to a gene: 9. The CDR3 extends over 17 amino acids. The CDR3 loop is CASSQQTGTISNYGYTF. The CDR3 coding sequence is TGTGCCAGCAGCCAACAGACAGGGACTATTTCTAACTATGGCTACACCTTC.

V usage is TRBV7-2 and J usage is TRBJ2-7; 7 bases fit TRBD2. V was clipped by 1 base and J by 5 bases; unmatched bases: 8. Germline lookup yields CDR1 SGHTA and CDR2 FQGNSA. CDR3 length: 15 amino acids. Written as DNA, the CDR3 is TGTGCCAGCAGCTTAGGCGGGAGCCACGGCGACGAGCAGTACTTC. It translates to CASSLGGSHGDEQYF.

This clonotype was seen many times. This chain joins TRBV4-1 and TRBJ2-7; 8 bases map to TRBD2. Germline trimming cut 0 bases from V and 4 bases from J; bases unmatched to any gene: 8. The CDR3 is 16 amino acids. Germline CDR1 and CDR2: MGHRA and YSYEKL. This CDR3 reads CASSQDWPGLGYEQYF. The CDR3 bases are TGCGCCAGCAGCCAAGATTGGCCGGGACTAGGTTACGAGCAGTACTTC.

This rearrangement joins TRBV4-1 to TRBJ2-1; 10 nucleotides match TRBD2. Germline V gene lookup returns CDR1 MGHRA and CDR2 YSYEKL. V gave up 2 bases and J gave up 9 bases; unmatched junction bases: 7. The CDR3 sequence is 15 residues long. The CDR3 is CASSQRAGGLSEQFF. DNA for the CDR3: TGCGCCAGCAGCCAACGAGCGGGGGGGCTCAGTGAGCAGTTCTTC.

Worth noting for this clonotype: A much larger clonotype is one base distant, so this may be a read error. This chain connects TRBV11-2 to TRBJ2-7, with no clear D. The germline gives CDR1 SGHAT, CDR2 FQNNGV. Trimming cost V 3 bases and J 6 bases, with 12 bases left between them. CDR3 length: 13 residues. CDR3 loop: CASSLTAWGEQYF. The CDR3 region has the DNA TGTGCCAGCAGCTTGACTGCCTGGGGCGAGCAGTACTTC.

This chain uses TRBV9 with TRBJ1-2; a weak D match, TRBD1 (5 bases). Trimming pared 5 bases from V and 3 bases from J, leaving 17 bases between. The CDR3 has 15 residues. The germline gives CDR1 SGDLS, CDR2 YYNGEE. The CDR3 here is CASRNTSTEHYGYTF. As DNA, the CDR3 is TGTGCCAGCAGGAATACCTCGACAGAACACTATGGCTACACCTTC.

Details on this clonotype: Without the conserved terminal phenylalanine or tryptophan, this CDR3 likely stems from a read error. This rearrangement joins TRBV6-4 to TRBJ1-1; no clear D gene. The CDR3 covers 14 residues. Germline V gene sequence: CDR1 MRHNA, CDR2 SNTAGT. V lost 6 bases and J lost 3, with 14 bases in between. The CDR3 DNA reads TGTGCCAGCAGGGAAACGCGCGGGGACACTGAAGCTTTCTCT. It yields the protein CASRETRGDTEAFS.

As concerns this clonotype: A much larger clone lies a single base off, so this may be a read error. This chain links TRBV28 with TRBJ1-1; D uncertain. This CDR3 has 11 amino acids. The germline V gene has CDR1 MDHEN and CDR2 SYDVKM. The CDR3: CASSYHTEALF. For the CDR3, the DNA is TGTGCCAGCAGTTACCACACTGAAGCTCTCTTT.

In its sample, this clonotype was seen many times. The gene calls are TRBV7-9 and TRBJ2-5; D is unclear. This CDR3 is built from 12 residues. With 0 bases removed from V and 5 bases from J, the gap between germline ends came to 4 bases. Germline CDR1 SEHNR, CDR2 FQNEAQ (reference sequence). The DNA for the CDR3 is TGTGCCAGCAGCTTAGCGTTCGAGACCCAGTACTTC. Translation: CASSLAFETQYF.

This clonotype has just a few counts. J is TRBJ2-7 and V is TRBV6-2 or TRBV6-3; the match to TRBD2 covers 11 bases. The CDR3 has 15 residues. Unmatched junction bases numbered 10, after V lost 4 bases and J lost 8 bases. Germline V gives CDR1 MNHEY, CDR2 SVGEGT. The CDR3 coding sequence is TGTGCCAGCAGTTCCGGGACTAGCGGTCCTACGAAGCAGTACTTC. Residues: CASSSGTSGPTKQYF.

This clonotype was counted only a few times. This chain uses TRBV19 with TRBJ2-7; D possibly corresponds to TRBD2 (6 bases). The V and J ends lost 5 bases and 3 bases respectively, with 14 bases between them. Germline V gene sequence: CDR1 LNHDA, CDR2 SQIVND (reference sequence). The CDR3 contains 14 residues. Written as DNA, the CDR3 is TGTGCCAGTAGTCCAGACGGGGGTAGCTACGAGCAGTACTTC. This encodes CASSPDGGSYEQYF. The full variable domain, in which reference TRBV19 and TRBJ2-7 provide the parts outside the CDR3, is DGGITQSPKYLFRKEGQNVTLSCEQNLNHDAMYWYRQDPGQGLRLIYYSQIVNDFQKGDIAEGYSVSREKKESFPLTVTSAQKNPTAFYLCASSPDGGSYEQYFGPGTRLTVT.

This clonotype has ten or more counts. The J gene is TRBJ2-3, the V gene TRBV5-4, with 9 bases aligning to TRBD1. CDR3 length equals 16 residues. V was clipped by 2 bases and J by 2 bases; unmatched bases: 6. Germline values: CDR1 SGHNT, CDR2 YYREEE (reference sequence). The CDR3 spells CASSFGQGTDTDTQYF. CDR3 nucleotide sequence: TGTGCCAGCAGCTTTGGACAGGGGACAGACACAGATACGCAGTATTTT. Combining the CDR3 with reference TRBV5-4 and TRBJ2-3 gives the whole variable domain ETGVTQSPTHLIKTRGQQVTLRCSSQSGHNTVSWYQQALGQGPQFIFQYYREEENGRGNFPPRFSGLQFPNYSSELNVNALELDDSALYLCASSFGQGTDTDTQYFGPGTRLTVL.

Concerning this clonotype itself: Being one base from a much bigger clone, this may be a read error. The CDR3 protein is CASSQVVAYEQYF. The CDR3 DNA follows: TGCGCCAGCAGCCAAGTAGTGGCCTACGAGCAGTACTTC. The rearrangement links TRBV4-1 to TRBJ2-7; D is unresolved. From germline, CDR1 is MGHRA and CDR2 YSYEKL. V shed 1 base and J shed 2 bases, with 6 bases lying between them. This CDR3 comprises 13 residues.

This clonotype appeared a few times. The chain uses TRBV4-1 and TRBJ2-5; D is perhaps TRBD2 (5 bases). The ends were cut back, 0 bases at V and 5 bases at J, with 19 bases in the middle. There are 17 residues in the CDR3. Per the germline V gene, CDR1 is MGHRA and CDR2 is YSYEKL. The chain's CDR3 is CASSQDIFYFGEETQYF. CDR3 nucleotides: TGCGCCAGCAGCCAAGATATTTTCTACTTTGGGGAGGAGACCCAGTACTTC.